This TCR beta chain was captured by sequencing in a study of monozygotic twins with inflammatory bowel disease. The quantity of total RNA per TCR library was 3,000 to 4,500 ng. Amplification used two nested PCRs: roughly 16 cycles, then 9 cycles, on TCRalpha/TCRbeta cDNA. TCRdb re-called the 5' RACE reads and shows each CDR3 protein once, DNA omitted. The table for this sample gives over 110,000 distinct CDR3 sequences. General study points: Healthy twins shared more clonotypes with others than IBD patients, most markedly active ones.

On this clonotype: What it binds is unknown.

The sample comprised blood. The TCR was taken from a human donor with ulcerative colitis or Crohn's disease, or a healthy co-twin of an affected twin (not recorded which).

The CDR3 here is CASRVGGGGSTDTQYF. The chain uses TRBV5-4 and TRBJ2-3; TCRdb indicates TRBD2, and absent DNA this call remains unverified. The CDR3 is made up of 16 amino acids. Germline CDR1 SGHNT, CDR2 YYREEE (reference sequence).